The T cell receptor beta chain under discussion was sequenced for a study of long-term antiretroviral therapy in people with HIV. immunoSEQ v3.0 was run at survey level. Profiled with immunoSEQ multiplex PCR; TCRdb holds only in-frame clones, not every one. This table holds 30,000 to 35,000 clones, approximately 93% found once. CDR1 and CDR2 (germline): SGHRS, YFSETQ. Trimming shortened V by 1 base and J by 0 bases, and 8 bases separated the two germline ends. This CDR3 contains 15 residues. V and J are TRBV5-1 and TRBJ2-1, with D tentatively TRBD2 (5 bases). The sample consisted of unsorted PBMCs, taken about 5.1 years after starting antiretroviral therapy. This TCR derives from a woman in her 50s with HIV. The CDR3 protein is CASSLTGSSYNEQFF. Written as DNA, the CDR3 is TGCGCCAGCAGCTTGACGGGGAGCTCCTACAATGAGCAGTTCTTC.